This TCR beta chain was observed in a study of cytomegalovirus exposure and HLA in healthy donors. General observations from the study: A subsequent analysis found that TCR clusters from the first cohort also tended to co-occur in the 90 to 150 validation repertoires, with 94% of cluster scores above 0. In vitro assays verified that a few CMV-associated chains recognized CMV antigens specifically.

The validation cohort, a group of around 130 subjects, included the donors and was separate from the roughly 670-subject first cohort. Details on this clone: As yet, its antigen is unknown.

Libraries were prepared by immunoSEQ multiplex PCR; TCRdb keeps only in-frame clonotypes and omits some of them. Of 200,000 or so clones in the sample, around 90% were seen once. Germline values: CDR1 SGHRS, CDR2 YFSETQ. The CDR3 contains 17 residues. The ends were cut back, 7 bases at V and 3 bases at J, with 25 bases in the middle. V is TRBV5-1 and J is TRBJ2-5, with D perhaps TRBD1 (7 bases). This TCR was recovered from a woman aged 18-29 years in good health and CMV-seronegative. Sequencing was carried out using PBMCs. CDR3: CASGTHRPEGAKETQYF. The CDR3 bases are TGCGCCAGCGGTACGCATAGACCGGAGGGGGCGAAAGAGACCCAGTACTTC.